This T cell receptor (beta chain) emerged from a study of blood T cells in healthy people across ages. This clonotype was detected only a few times. PCR was performed a second time for about 7 to 11 cycles using a sample-barcoded 5' primer and a J-beta primer mix. TCRdb independently ran MiXCR on the 5' RACE reads; one entry per CDR3 protein. The table includes approximately 1,700,000 distinct CDR3 sequences, about two fifths detected once. The sample taken for sequencing was blood. The sequence was collected from a human donor in good health.

CDR3 sequence (DNA): TGTGCCAGCAGCTTAGGGAACTCCTTCGAACAGTTCTACGAGCAGTACTTC. Its protein product is CASSLGNSFEQFYEQYF. This chain uses TRBV7-6 with TRBJ2-7; D remains ambiguous. Germline assignment: CDR1 SGHVS and CDR2 FNYEAQ. There are 17 residues in the CDR3. Trimming left V 1 base short and J 3 bases short, with 19 bases between.